This paragraph reports one TCR beta chain. Profiling relied on immunoSEQ multiplex PCR, and the TCRdb table lists in-frame clones only, not all of them. The sample consists of approximately 100,000 clones, 90% to 95% of them appearing once. Trimming pared 3 bases from V and 3 bases from J, leaving 19 bases between. The germline CDR1 and CDR2 sequences are MRHNA and SNTAGT. This CDR3 has 17 residues. This specimen belongs to a study of PD-L1 blockade in urothelial cancer. The chain couples TRBV6-4 to TRBJ2-3, with a tentative D call TRBD2 (6 bases). The sequence was obtained from an elderly woman with urothelial cancer. The sample here was PBMCs, taken around atezolizumab (anti-PD-L1) treatment. CDR3 DNA sequence: TGTGCCAGCAGTGATCAGGTAGCGGACTACATAACAGATACGCAGTATTTT. Translating gives CASSDQVADYITDTQYF.